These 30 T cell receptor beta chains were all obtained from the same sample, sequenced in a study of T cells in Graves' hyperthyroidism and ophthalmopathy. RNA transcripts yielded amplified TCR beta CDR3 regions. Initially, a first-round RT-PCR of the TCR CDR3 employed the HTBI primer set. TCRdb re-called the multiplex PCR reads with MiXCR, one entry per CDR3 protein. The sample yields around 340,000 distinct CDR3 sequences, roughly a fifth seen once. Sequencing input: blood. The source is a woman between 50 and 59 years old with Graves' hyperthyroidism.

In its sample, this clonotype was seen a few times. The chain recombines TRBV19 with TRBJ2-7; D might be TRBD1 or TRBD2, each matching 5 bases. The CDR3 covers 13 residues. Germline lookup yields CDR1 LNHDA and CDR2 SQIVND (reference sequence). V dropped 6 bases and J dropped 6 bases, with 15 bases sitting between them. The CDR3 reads CASSYQMGVEQYF. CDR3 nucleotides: TGTGCCAGTAGCTATCAGATGGGGGTCGAGCAGTACTTC.

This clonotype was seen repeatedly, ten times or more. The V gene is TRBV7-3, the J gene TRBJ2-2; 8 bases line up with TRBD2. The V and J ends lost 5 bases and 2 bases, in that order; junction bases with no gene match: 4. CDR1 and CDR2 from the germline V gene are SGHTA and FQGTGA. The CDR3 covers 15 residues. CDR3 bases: TGTGCCAGCAGCCCCGGGACTAGAAACACCGGGGAGCTGTTTTTT. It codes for CASSPGTRNTGELFF.

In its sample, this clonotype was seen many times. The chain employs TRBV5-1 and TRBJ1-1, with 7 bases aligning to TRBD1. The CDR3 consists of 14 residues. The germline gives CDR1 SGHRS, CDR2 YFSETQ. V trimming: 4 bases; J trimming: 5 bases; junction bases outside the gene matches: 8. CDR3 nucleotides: TGCGCCAGCAGCCTGACGACAGGGAGTACTGAAGCTTTCTTT. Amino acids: CASSLTTGSTEAFF.

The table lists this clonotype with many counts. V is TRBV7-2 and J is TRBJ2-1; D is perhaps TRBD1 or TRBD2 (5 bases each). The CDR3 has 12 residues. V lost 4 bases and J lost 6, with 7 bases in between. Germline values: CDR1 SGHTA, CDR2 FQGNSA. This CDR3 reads CASSSGGNEQFF. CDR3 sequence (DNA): TGTGCCAGCAGCTCTGGGGGCAATGAGCAGTTCTTC.

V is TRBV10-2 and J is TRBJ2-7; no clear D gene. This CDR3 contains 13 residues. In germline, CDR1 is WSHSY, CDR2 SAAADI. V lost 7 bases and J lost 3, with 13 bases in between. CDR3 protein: CASTTQAYYEQYF. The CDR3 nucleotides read TGCGCCAGCACAACTCAAGCGTACTACGAGCAGTACTTC.

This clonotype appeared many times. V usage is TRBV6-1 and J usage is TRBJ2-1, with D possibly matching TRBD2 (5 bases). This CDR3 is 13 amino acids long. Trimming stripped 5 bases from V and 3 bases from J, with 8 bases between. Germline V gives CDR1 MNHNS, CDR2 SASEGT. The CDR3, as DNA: TGTGCCAGCAGTTTTACTAGCTACAATGAGCAGTTCTTC. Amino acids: CASSFTSYNEQFF.

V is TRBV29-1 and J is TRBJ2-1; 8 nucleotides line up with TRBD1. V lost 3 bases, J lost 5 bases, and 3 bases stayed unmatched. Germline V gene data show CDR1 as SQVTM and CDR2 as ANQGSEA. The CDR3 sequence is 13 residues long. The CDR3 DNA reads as TGCAGCGTTGAGGGGGACAGGAACAATGAGCAGTTCTTC. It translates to CSVEGDRNNEQFF.

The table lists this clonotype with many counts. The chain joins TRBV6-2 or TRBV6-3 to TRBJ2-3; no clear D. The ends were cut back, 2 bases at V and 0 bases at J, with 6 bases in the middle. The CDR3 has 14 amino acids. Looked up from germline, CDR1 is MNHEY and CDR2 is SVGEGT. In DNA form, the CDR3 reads TGTGCCAGCAGTTACATCGACAGCACAGATACGCAGTATTTT. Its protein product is CASSYIDSTDTQYF.

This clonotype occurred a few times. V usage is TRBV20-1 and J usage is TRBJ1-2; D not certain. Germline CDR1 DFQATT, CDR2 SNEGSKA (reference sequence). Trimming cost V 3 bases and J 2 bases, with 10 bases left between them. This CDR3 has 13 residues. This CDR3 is CSARADVNYGYTF. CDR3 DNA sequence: TGCAGTGCTAGGGCCGACGTGAACTATGGCTACACCTTC.

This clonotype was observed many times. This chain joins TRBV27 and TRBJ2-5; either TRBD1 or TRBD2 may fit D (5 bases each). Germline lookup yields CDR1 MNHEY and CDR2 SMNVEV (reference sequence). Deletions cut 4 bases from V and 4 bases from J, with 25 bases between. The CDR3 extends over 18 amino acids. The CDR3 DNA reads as TGTGCCAGCAGTTCCGACTTCCGGTTGGGGGAACGACGAGAGACCCAGTACTTC. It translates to CASSSDFRLGERRETQYF.

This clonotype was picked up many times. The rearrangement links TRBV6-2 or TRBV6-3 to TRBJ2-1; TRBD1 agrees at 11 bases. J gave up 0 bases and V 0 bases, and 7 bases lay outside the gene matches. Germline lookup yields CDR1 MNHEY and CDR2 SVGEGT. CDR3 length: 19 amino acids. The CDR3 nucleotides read TGTGCCAGCAGTTACTCGAAGGACAGGGGGCATAACTCCTACAATGAGCAGTTCTTC. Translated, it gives CASSYSKDRGHNSYNEQFF.

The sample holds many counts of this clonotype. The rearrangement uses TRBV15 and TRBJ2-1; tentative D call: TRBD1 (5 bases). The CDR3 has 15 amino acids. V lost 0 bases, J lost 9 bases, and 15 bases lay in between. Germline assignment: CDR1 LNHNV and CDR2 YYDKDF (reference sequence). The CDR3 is CATSRDRQLFGEQFF. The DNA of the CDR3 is TGTGCCACCAGCAGAGATCGACAGCTCTTTGGTGAGCAGTTCTTC.

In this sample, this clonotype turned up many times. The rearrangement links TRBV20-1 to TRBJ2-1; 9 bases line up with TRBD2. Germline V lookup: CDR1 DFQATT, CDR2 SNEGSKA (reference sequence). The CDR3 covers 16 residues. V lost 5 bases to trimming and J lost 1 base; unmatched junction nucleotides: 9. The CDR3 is CSASRLAGVSYNEQFF. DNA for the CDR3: TGCAGTGCTTCACGTTTAGCGGGAGTATCCTACAATGAGCAGTTCTTC.

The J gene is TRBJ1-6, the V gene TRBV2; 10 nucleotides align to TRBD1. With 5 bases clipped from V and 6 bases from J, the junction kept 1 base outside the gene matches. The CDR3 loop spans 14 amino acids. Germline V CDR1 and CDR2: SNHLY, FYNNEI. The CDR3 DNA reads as TGTGCCAGCAGTCGGACAGGGGGTAATTCACCCCTCCACTTT. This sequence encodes CASSRTGGNSPLHF.

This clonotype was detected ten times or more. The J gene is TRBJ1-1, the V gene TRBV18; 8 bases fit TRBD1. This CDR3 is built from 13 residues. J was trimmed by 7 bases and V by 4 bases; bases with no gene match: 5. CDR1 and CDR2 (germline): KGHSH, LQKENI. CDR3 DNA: TGTGCCAGCTCACTAGCGGACAGGGTTGAAGCTTTCTTT. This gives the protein CASSLADRVEAFF.

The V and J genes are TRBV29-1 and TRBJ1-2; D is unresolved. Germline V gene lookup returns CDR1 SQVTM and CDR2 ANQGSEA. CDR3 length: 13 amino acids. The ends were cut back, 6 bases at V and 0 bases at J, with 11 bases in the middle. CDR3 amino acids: CSVAGLANYGYTF. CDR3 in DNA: TGCAGCGTCGCCGGTCTGGCTAACTATGGCTACACCTTC.

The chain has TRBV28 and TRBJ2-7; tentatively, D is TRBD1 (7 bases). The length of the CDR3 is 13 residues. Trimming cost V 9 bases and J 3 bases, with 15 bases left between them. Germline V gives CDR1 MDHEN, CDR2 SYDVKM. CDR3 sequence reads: CASLEGANYEQYF. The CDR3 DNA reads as TGTGCCAGTTTGGAGGGGGCGAACTACGAGCAGTACTTC.

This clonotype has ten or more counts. DNA for the CDR3: TGTGCCAGCAGCTTAGGGGCCGGGACTACTAATGAAAAACTGTTTTTT. Encoded protein: CASSLGAGTTNEKLFF. The chain carries TRBV7-8 and TRBJ1-4; possible D gene TRBD1, 5 bases. This CDR3 has 16 amino acids. Trimming took 1 base from V and 2 from J, leaving 11 bases between them. Per germline, CDR1 SGHVS and CDR2 FQNEAQ.

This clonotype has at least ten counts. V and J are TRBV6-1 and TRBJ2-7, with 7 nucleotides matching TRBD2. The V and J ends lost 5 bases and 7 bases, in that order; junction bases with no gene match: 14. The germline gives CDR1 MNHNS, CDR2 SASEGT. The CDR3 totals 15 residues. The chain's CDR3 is CASSLRRAGEGEQYF. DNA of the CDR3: TGTGCCAGCAGTCTCCGCCGGGCGGGAGAAGGGGAGCAGTACTTC.

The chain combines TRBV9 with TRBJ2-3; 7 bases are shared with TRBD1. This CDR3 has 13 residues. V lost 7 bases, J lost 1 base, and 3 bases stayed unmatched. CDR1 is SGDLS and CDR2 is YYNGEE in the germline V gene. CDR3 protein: CASSTGRTDTQYF. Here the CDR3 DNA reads TGTGCCAGCTCGACAGGGCGCACAGATACGCAGTATTTT.

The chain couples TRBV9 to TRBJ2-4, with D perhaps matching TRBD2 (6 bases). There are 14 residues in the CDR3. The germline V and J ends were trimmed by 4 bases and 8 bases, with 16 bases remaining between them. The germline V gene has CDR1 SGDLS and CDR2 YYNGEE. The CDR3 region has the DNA TGTGCCAGCAGCTATAGGTCCTGGGGGGACATTCAGTACTTC. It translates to CASSYRSWGDIQYF.

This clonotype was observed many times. This chain's CDR3 is CASSPRRKPTEAFF. The CDR3 nucleotides are TGTGCCAGCAGTCCCCGCAGGAAACCCACTGAAGCTTTCTTT. V gene TRBV27 combines with J gene TRBJ1-1; D uncertain. V shed 5 bases and J shed 4 bases, with 14 bases lying between them. CDR1 and CDR2 (germline): MNHEY, SMNVEV (reference sequence). This CDR3 is 14 amino acids long.

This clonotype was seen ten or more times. The CDR3 DNA follows: TGTGCCAGCAGTCTCGGGACTAGCGGGGGCTCCCGGTACTTC. Protein: CASSLGTSGGSRYF. The genes are TRBV3-1 and TRBJ2-5, with 14 bases fitting TRBD2. Trimming at V came to 6 bases and at J to 13 bases, leaving 10 bases not matched to a gene. Looked up from germline, CDR1 is LGHDT and CDR2 is YNNKEL (reference sequence). The CDR3 contains 14 residues.

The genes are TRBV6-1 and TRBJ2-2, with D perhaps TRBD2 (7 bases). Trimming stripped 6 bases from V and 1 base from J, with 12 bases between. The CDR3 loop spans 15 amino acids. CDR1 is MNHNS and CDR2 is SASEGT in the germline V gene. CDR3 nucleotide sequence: TGTGCCAGCAGCGGAGGGGGGGGGAACACCGGGGAGCTGTTTTTT. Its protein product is CASSGGGGNTGELFF.

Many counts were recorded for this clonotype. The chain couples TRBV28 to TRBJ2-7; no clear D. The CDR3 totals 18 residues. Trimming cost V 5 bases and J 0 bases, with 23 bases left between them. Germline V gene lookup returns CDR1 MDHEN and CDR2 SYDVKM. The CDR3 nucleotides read TGTGCCAGCAGTCCTCCCTCTTCTGGACGCCCAACCTCCTACGAGCAGTACTTC. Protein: CASSPPSSGRPTSYEQYF.

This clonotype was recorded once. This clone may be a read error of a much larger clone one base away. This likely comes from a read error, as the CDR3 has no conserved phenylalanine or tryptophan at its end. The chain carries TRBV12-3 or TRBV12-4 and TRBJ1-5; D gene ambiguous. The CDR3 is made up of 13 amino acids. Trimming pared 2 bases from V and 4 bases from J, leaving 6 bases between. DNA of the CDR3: TGTGCCAGCAGTTTAAGGGATAATCAGCCCCAGCATTCT. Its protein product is CASSLRDNQPQHS.

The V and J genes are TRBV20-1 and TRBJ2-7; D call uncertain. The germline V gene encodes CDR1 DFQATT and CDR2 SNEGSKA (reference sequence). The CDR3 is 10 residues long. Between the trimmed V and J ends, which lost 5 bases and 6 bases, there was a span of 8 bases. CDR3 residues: CSAGRAEQYF. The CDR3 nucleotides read TGCAGTGCTGGTAGGGCCGAGCAGTACTTC.

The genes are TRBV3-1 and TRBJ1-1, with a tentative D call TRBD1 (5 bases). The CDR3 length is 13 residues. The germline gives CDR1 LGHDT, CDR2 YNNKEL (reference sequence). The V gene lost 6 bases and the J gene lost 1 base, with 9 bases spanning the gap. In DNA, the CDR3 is TGTGCCAGCAGGCGTCAGGGGAACACTGAAGCTTTCTTT. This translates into CASRRQGNTEAFF.

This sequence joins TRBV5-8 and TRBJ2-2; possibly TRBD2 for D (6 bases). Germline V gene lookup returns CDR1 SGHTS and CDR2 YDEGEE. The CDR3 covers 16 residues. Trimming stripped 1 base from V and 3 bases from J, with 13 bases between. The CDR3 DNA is TGTGCCAGCAGCTTGTTTTCCGGGGACTACACCGGGGAGCTGTTTTTT. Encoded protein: CASSLFSGDYTGELFF.

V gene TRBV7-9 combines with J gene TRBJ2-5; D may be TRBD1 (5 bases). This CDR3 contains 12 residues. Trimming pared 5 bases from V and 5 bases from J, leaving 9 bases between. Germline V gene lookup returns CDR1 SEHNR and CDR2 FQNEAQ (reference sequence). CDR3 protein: CASSRGYETQYF. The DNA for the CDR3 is TGTGCCAGCAGCAGGGGATATGAGACCCAGTACTTC.